This T cell receptor beta chain was recorded in a study of T cell changes during pregnancy in multiple sclerosis. CDR3 length: 13 residues. V lost 7 bases to trimming and J lost 2 bases, with 11 bases between them. Germline values: CDR1 LNHNV, CDR2 YYDKDF (reference sequence). Repertoires were generated with immunoSEQ multiplex PCR, while TCRdb's copy carries only in-frame clones and drops some. The repertoire holds around 30,000 clones, with approximately 90% as singletons. The material was CD8+ T cells from peripheral blood mononuclear cells, obtained in the first trimester of pregnancy. This chain joins TRBV15 and TRBJ1-1, with no clear D. The TCR was taken from a female donor with multiple sclerosis, enrolled in a pregnancy study. CDR3 coding DNA: TGTGCCACCACTCTAATGATCAACACTGAAGCTTTCTTT. Translated, it gives CATTLMINTEAFF.